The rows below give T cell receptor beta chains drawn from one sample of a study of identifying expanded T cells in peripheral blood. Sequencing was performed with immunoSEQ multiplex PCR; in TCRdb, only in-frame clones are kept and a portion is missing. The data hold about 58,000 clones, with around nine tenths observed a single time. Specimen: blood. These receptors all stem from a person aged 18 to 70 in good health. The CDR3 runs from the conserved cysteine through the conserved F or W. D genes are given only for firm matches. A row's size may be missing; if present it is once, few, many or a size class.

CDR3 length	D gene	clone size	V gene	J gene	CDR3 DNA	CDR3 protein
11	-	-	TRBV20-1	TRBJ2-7	TGCAGTGCTGCCGGCCCCTACGAGCAGTACTTC	CSAAGPYEQYF
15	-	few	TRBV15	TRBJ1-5	TGTGCCACCAGCGCTCAGGGGTTTAGCAATCAGCCCCAGCATTTT	CATSAQGFSNQPQHF
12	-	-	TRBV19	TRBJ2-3	TGTGCCAGTAGAAAAGGCACAGATACGCAGTATTTT	CASRKGTDTQYF
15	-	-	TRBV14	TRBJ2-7	TGTGCCAGCAGCTGGGGACTCCCAAACTCCTACGAGCAGTACTTC	CASSWGLPNSYEQYF
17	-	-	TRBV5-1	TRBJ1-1	TGCGCCAGCAGCTTGGGGGGAAGAGGGGCAACGAACACTGAAGCTTTCTTT	CASSLGGRGATNTEAFF
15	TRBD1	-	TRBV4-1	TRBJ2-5	TGCGCCAGCAGCCAAGATTCGGGACAGCAAGAGACCCAGTACTTC	CASSQDSGQQETQYF
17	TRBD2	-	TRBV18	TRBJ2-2	TGTGCCAGCTCACCGGGGACTAGCGGGAGGAACACCGGGGAGCTGTTTTTT	CASSPGTSGRNTGELFF
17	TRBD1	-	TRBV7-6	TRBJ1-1	TGTGCCAGCAGCTCAGGGACAGGGGGCCAGATGAACACTGAAGCTTTCTTT	CASSSGTGGQMNTEAFF
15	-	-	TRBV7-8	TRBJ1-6	TGTGCCAGCAGCCTTACTCCGGGGCTGGGTTCACCCCTCCACTTT	CASSLTPGLGSPLHF
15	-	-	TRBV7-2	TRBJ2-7	TGTGCCAGCAGCTTAGCAGGGGGAAATAGATACGAGCAGTACTTC	CASSLAGGNRYEQYF
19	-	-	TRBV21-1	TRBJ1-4	TGTGCCAGCAGCAAAGGCCCCACAATGATGAGCTATCGGGGTGAAAAACTGTTTTTT	CASSKGPTMMSYRGEKLFF
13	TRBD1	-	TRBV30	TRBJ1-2	TGTGCCTGGACTGAGACAGGGTATCATGGCTACACCTTC	CAWTETGYHGYTF
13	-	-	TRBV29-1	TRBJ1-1	TGCAGCGTTGAGCAGGGGCGAAACACTGAAGCTTTCTTT	CSVEQGRNTEAFF
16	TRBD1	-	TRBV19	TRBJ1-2	TGTGCCAGTAACCATATCCATTTGGACAGGCTGAGGGGCTACACCTTC	CASNHIHLDRLRGYTF
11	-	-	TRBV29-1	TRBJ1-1	TGCAGCGTAGGGGACGACGTTGGAGCTTTCTTT	CSVGDDVGAFF
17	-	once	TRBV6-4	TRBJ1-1	TGTGCCAGCAGTGATCCAGAACGCCTGGTTCGGAACACTGAAGCTTTCTTT	CASSDPERLVRNTEAFF
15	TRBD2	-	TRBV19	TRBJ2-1	TGTGCCAGTAGTATCGTCCTAGCGGGATACAATGAGCAGTTCTTC	CASSIVLAGYNEQFF
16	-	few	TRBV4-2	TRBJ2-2	TGTGCCAGCAGCCAAGAGCCAGGGGCGAACACCGGGGAGCTGTTTTTT	CASSQEPGANTGELFF
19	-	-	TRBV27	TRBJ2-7	TGTGCCAGCAGTCGGGATCCCAGGACCGGGGGCCGGGGGGCCTACGAGCAGTACTTC	CASSRDPRTGGRGAYEQYF
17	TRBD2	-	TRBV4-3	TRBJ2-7	TGCGCCAGCAGCCAAGATCTAACGGAAGCGGGAGGATACGAGCAGTACTTC	CASSQDLTEAGGYEQYF
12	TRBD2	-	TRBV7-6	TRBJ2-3	TGTGCCAGCAAACCTAGCGGGGGGCGGAAGTATTTT	CASKPSGGRKYF
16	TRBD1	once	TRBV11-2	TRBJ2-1	TGTGCCAGCAGCTTGGGGGCAGGGGGCGAATACAATGAGCAGTTCTTC	CASSLGAGGEYNEQFF
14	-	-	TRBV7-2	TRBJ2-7	TGTGCCAGCAGCTTAGCGGAGTACTCCTACGAGCAGTACTTC	CASSLAEYSYEQYF
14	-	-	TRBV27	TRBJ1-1	TGTGCCAGCAGTTCCCCGGTGAGTGGGACTGAAGCTTTCTTT	CASSSPVSGTEAFF
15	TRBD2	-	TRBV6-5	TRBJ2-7	TGTGCCAGCAGTCGAGCAGCGGGGGAAGGCTACGAGCAGTACTTC	CASSRAAGEGYEQYF
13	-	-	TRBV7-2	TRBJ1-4	TGTGCCAGCAGCCCAGGCCGTAATGAAAAACTGTTTTTT	CASSPGRNEKLFF
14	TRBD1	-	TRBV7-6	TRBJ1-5	TGTGCCAGCAGCCTGACAGGGGAGAATCAGCCCCAGCATTTT	CASSLTGENQPQHF
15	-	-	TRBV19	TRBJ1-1	TGTGCCAGTAGTATTTCCCATATCGGGAACGCTGAAGCTTTCTTT	CASSISHIGNAEAFF
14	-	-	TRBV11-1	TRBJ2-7	TGTGCCAGCAGCTCAAGGCAGGGCTTCTACGAGCAGTACTTC	CASSSRQGFYEQYF
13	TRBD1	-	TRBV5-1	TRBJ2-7	TGCGCCAGCAGCCCAGGGACAGCCTACGAGCAGTACTTC	CASSPGTAYEQYF
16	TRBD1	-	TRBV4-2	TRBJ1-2	TGTGCCAGCAGCCTTAGACCGACAGGGGAAAGCTATGGCTACACCTTC	CASSLRPTGESYGYTF
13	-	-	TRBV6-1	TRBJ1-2	TGTGCCAGCAGTGAAATAAAGGGCTATGGCTACACCTTC	CASSEIKGYGYTF
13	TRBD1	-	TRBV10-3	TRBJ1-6	TGTGCCATCAATGGACAGGGTGATTCACCCCTCCACTTT	CAINGQGDSPLHF
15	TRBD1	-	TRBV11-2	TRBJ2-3	TGTGCCAGCAGCTTTAACAGGGGGCCTGTAGATACGCAGTATTTT	CASSFNRGPVDTQYF
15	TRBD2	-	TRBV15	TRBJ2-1	TGTGCCACCAGCACGCCGGGACTAGCTTACAATGAGCAGTTCTTC	CATSTPGLAYNEQFF
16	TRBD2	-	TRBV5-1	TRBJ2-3	TGCGCCAGCAGCTTACCCCTAGCGGGAGGGGCAGATACGCAGTATTTT	CASSLPLAGGADTQYF
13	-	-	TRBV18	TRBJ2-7	TGTGCCAGCTCACCACGGTCATCCTACGAGCAGTACTTC	CASSPRSSYEQYF
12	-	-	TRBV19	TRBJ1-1	TGTGCCAGTACCTCGTCGGGGGTCAAAGCTTTCTTT	CASTSSGVKAFF
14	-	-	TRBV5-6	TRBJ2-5	TGTGCCAGCAGCCGTCCAGGGAGCCAAGAGACCCAGTACTTC	CASSRPGSQETQYF
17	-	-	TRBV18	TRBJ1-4	TGTGCCAGCTCAGCCCAAGGGATGGCGGCAACTAATGAAAAACTGTTTTTT	CASSAQGMAATNEKLFF
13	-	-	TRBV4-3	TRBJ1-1	TGCGCCAGCAGCCACCTGATGAACACTGAAGCTTTCTTT	CASSHLMNTEAFF